Described below is a single T cell receptor (beta chain) sequence and its context. RNA transcripts gave rise to amplified TCR beta CDR3 regions. The TCR CDR3 first-round RT-PCR relied on the HTBI primer set. TCRdb reanalysed the multiplex PCR reads using MiXCR and keeps one entry per CDR3 protein. The repertoire holds fewer than 900,000 distinct CDR3 sequences, with roughly 20% as singletons. With a duration under 2 months, the hyperthyroidism was newly diagnosed in patients aged 18 to 65. The sample comes from a study of T cells in Graves' hyperthyroidism and ophthalmopathy. The CDR3 is 20 amino acids. The V and J ends lost 4 bases and 0 bases, in that order; junction bases with no gene match: 15. The germline gives CDR1 MNHNS, CDR2 SASEGT.

The V and J genes are TRBV6-1 and TRBJ2-5, with 12 nucleotides matching TRBD1. Sequencing was carried out using blood. The sequence came from a woman in her forties or fifties with Graves' hyperthyroidism that later progressed to Graves' ophthalmopathy. DNA of the CDR3: TGTGCCAGCAGTGCCATCAGGGGACAGGGGGCGAATCCGTACCAAGAGACCCAGTACTTC. Residues: CASSAIRGQGANPYQETQYF.